The rows below give T cell receptor beta chains drawn from one sample of a study of T cells expressing NK-cell markers. TCRdb reprocessed the 5' RACE reads, with one entry per CDR3 protein and no DNA. This sample's clone table lists over 250,000 distinct CDR3 sequences. The sample comprised blood T cells: a sorted CD56 or NKG2C T cell subset, CD4+ or CD8+ T cells, or bulk PBMC T cells (not recorded which). All receptors derive from a woman between 18 and 70 years old in good health. Both conserved end residues are part of each CDR3.

TRBJ2-2	TRBV4-2	CASSRADRTGELFF
TRBJ2-4	TRBV12-3/TRBV12-4	CASRRTFTNIQYF
TRBJ2-3	TRBV12-3/TRBV12-4	CASSLLGENTQYF
TRBJ2-2	TRBV6-5	CASSYLDRVGTGELFF
TRBJ2-7	TRBV19	CASKSSGLSGEQYF
TRBJ1-2	TRBV12-3/TRBV12-4	CDSSAQGDKHGYTF
TRBJ1-2	TRBV20-1	CSAREGFNYGYTF
TRBJ1-2	TRBV6-1	CASSPDIWNYGYTF
TRBJ2-5	TRBV7-7	CASSEFSSGGTQYF
TRBJ1-6	TRBV28	CASFGGNSPLHF
TRBJ1-2	TRBV5-4	CASSLRINYGYTF
TRBJ2-1	TRBV19	CASSITGTGSNEQFF
TRBJ1-1	TRBV7-3	CASSPTTGPNTEAFF
TRBJ2-5	TRBV12-3/TRBV12-4	CASRVTGQETQYF
TRBJ2-7	TRBV5-6	CASRQQGGPSYEQYF
TRBJ1-2	TRBV7-8	CASKPGQLYGYTF
TRBJ2-7	TRBV11-3	CASSPQTGRELYF
TRBJ2-3	TRBV4-3	CASSPFWERTDTQYF
TRBJ2-4	TRBV28	CASSPAKNIQYF
TRBJ2-7	TRBV7-2	CASAGGGVGSYEQYF
TRBJ2-7	TRBV30	CAWSRGGLGSYEQYF
TRBJ1-6	TRBV25-1	CASSDWTGSYSPLHF
TRBJ1-2	TRBV20-1	CSASLRAGTVANYGYTF
TRBJ2-5	TRBV30	CAWSVRLAPEETQYF
TRBJ2-1	TRBV24-1	CATSSGQGSDEQFF
TRBJ2-1	TRBV20-1	CSARVVTLLYNEQFF
TRBJ2-3	TRBV4-3	CASSQAGSSSTDTQYF
TRBJ2-1	TRBV12-3/TRBV12-4	CASSLEGYEQFF
TRBJ1-4	TRBV5-4	CASSVNPGQGANSGKLFF
TRBJ1-5	TRBV6-5	CASSYSGTGGNQPQHF
TRBJ2-7	TRBV18	CASSPAAQDLGEQYF
TRBJ2-1	TRBV27	CASSIQGRGSNEQFF
TRBJ1-4	TRBV3-1	CASRPGTSWGGEKLFF
TRBJ2-3	TRBV27	CASSLVGSDTQYF
TRBJ2-1	TRBV15	CATSRDPSEPYNEQFF
TRBJ1-1	TRBV5-1	CASSLGTGLNTEAFF
TRBJ1-5	TRBV12-3/TRBV12-4	CASSRTGAGNQPQHF
TRBJ1-6	TRBV4-1	CASSQVGQWVGSPLHF
TRBJ1-3	TRBV6-1	CASSPRDGAGNTIYF
TRBJ2-3	TRBV29-1	CSPRVAGLRGTDTQYF
TRBJ1-6	TRBV4-2	CASSLTGGPRDTASSYNSPLHF
TRBJ2-5	TRBV6-2/TRBV6-3	CASSLGTSQYF
TRBJ1-2	TRBV2	CASSPGQAYGYTF
TRBJ2-3	TRBV7-2	CASSLQTRLVDTDTQYF
TRBJ2-2	TRBV9	CASSSRLNTGELFF
TRBJ1-6	TRBV5-4	CASRGGLTGADSPLHF
TRBJ1-1	TRBV6-1	CASSESWGADLLNTEAFF
TRBJ2-3	TRBV28	CASSPPSGTSGRDTQYF
TRBJ2-2	TRBV5-6	CASSSGIRSGELFF
TRBJ2-3	TRBV19	CARAGTDTQYF